Listed here are 4 T cell receptor beta chains from one sample, sequenced in a study. The bulk TCR libraries came from a modified SMART protocol. TCRdb re-called the 5' RACE reads with MiXCR, one entry per CDR3 protein. The data contain about 600 distinct CDR3 sequences, about 22% of them seen just once; the ten biggest clones take up about 66%. The sequences come from gluten tetramer+ CD4+ T cells from blood or duodenal biopsy (not recorded which); whether cultured is not recorded, collected while untreated, on a gluten-free diet, or during gluten challenge (not recorded which). The receptors were sampled from a female donor with celiac disease.

This clonotype was observed a few times. The chain recombines TRBV3-2 with TRBJ2-5; no DNA check was done on the table's D call, TRBD1. TRBV3-2 is deemed a pseudogene. The CDR3 is 17 residues long. CDR3 coding DNA: TGTGTCAGCAGCCCACGGAACGGGACCCCGTGGCAAGAGACCCAGTACTTC. This gives the protein CVSSPRNGTPWQETQYF.

The V gene is TRBV6-5, the J gene TRBJ2-6, with D unclear. The V end lost 0 bases, the J end lost 0 bases, and 9 bases lay between the germline ends. Germline V gene data show CDR1 as MNHEY and CDR2 as SVGAGI. CDR3 length equals 17 residues. CDR3 protein: CASSYSMFGSGANVLTF. The CDR3 nucleotides read TGTGCCAGCAGTTACTCGATGTTCGGCTCTGGGGCCAACGTCCTGACTTTC.

Many counts were recorded for this clonotype. The chain combines TRBV10-3 with TRBJ2-7; D is unclear. This CDR3 comprises 13 residues. Trimming left V 4 bases short and J 6 bases short, with 13 bases between. Germline lookup yields CDR1 ENHRY and CDR2 SYGVKD. In DNA, the CDR3 is TGTGCCATCAGTGTCGACTGGAACTCCGAGCAGTACTTC. Amino acids: CAISVDWNSEQYF.

This clonotype was seen at least ten times. The rearrangement links TRBV14 to TRBJ2-1; TRBD2 matches 10 bases. Germline V gene lookup returns CDR1 SGHDN and CDR2 FVKESK. The V segment lost 4 bases and the J segment 9 bases; nucleotides outside the gene matches: 12. The CDR3 runs 16 residues. CDR3 protein: CASSLLSSGSTVEQFF. The CDR3, as DNA: TGTGCCAGCAGCCTCCTATCTAGCGGGAGTACGGTTGAGCAGTTCTTC.